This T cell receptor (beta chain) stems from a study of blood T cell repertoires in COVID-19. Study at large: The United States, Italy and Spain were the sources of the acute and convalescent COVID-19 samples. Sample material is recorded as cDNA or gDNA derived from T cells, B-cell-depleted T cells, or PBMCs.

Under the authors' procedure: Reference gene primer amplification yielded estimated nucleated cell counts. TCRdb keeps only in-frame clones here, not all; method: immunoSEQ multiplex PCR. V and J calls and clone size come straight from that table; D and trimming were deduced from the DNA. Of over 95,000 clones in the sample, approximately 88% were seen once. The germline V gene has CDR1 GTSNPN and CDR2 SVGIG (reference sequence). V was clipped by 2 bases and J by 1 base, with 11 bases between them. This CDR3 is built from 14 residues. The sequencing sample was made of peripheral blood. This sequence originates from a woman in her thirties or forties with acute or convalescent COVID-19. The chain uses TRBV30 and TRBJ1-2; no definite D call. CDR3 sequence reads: CAWSLGVLNYGYTF. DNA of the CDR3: TGTGCCTGGAGTCTAGGAGTACTTAACTATGGCTACACCTTC.